These 19 T cell receptor beta chains share one sample of origin, sequenced in a study of quantifying T cell responses using KT2 cells. Study-level background: RNA was reverse transcribed with TCR alpha and beta constant-region primers.

The cDNA 3' end received a ligated oligonucleotide with a UMI. The first PCR ran approximately 4 cycles with an equimolar RC1.1 and RC1.2 beta primer mix. TCRdb reprocessed the UMI-ligation and nested PCR reads via MiXCR and lists one record per CDR3 protein. The table has about 53,000 distinct CDR3 sequences, more than 9% seen once. The specimen sequenced was PBMCs spiked with cells of the T cell clone KT2. The receptors stem from a human donor.

CDR3 loop: CASRDGREVSPLHF. The CDR3 DNA sequence: TGTGCCAGCCGGGACGGCAGGGAAGTTTCACCCCTCCACTTT. The chain links TRBV28 to TRBJ1-6; a weak D match, TRBD1 (5 bases). Germline-derived CDR1 and CDR2 are MDHEN and SYDVKM. The V end was cut by 8 bases, the J end by 9 bases, with 17 bases between. The CDR3 is 14 amino acids.

The sample holds a few counts of this clonotype. An end of the junction differs from the germline gene, which may be a read error. The chain is built from TRBV12-5 and TRBJ2-5; TRBD2 is a possible D gene (5 bases). Germline loops: CDR1 LGHNT, CDR2 FRNRAP. This CDR3 has 13 residues. The CDR3 sequence: CASGELVQESQYF. The DNA of the CDR3 is TGTGCTAGTGGAGAACTAGTCCAAGAGTCCCAGTACTTC.

This clonotype showed up just a few times. This chain uses TRBV25-1 with TRBJ1-1; D is unresolved. The V end was cut by 7 bases, the J end by 11 bases, with 14 bases between. The germline V gene encodes CDR1 MGHDK and CDR2 SYGVNS. CDR3 size: 11 residues. CDR3 amino acids: CASTLGMDAFF. The CDR3, as DNA: TGTGCCAGCACCCTAGGGATGGACGCTTTCTTT.

This clonotype was seen just once. The chain uses TRBV10-2 and TRBJ2-2; TRBD2 matches 7 bases. From germline, CDR1 is WSHSY and CDR2 SAAADI. This CDR3 is 17 amino acids long. V lost 6 bases and J lost 8; bases outside the gene matches: 18. DNA of the CDR3: TGCGCCAGCAGGGGCGATTGGGTAGCGGGCTTAAAGGGGGAGCTGTTTTTT. Protein product: CASRGDWVAGLKGELFF.

The CDR3 nucleotides read TGTGCCAGCAGCCCCTCTACAGGAGAGTTCTTGAATGAGCAGTTCTTC. Protein: CASSPSTGEFLNEQFF. The chain combines TRBV7-9 with TRBJ2-1, with a tentative D call TRBD1 (5 bases). The CDR3 totals 16 residues. The V gene lost 5 bases and the J gene lost 7 bases, with 21 bases spanning the gap. The germline gives CDR1 SEHNR, CDR2 FQNEAQ (reference sequence).

The chain joins TRBV13 to TRBJ2-7; D not resolved. The CDR3 is 12 residues long. Looked up from germline, CDR1 is PRHDT and CDR2 is FYEKMQ (reference sequence). Trimming left V 2 bases short and J 6 bases short, with 8 bases between. CDR3 sequence: CASSLRWVEQYF. As DNA, the CDR3 is TGTGCCAGCAGCTTAAGGTGGGTCGAGCAGTACTTC.

The chain couples TRBV20-1 to TRBJ2-3; no firm D call. Trimming cost V 2 bases and J 1 base, with 13 bases left between them. The CDR3 covers 15 residues. Germline CDR1 and CDR2: DFQATT and SNEGSKA (reference sequence). The CDR3 region is CSARSPISGTDTQYF. The CDR3 DNA sequence: TGCAGTGCTAGATCCCCTATTAGTGGCACAGATACGCAGTATTTT.

A note on this clonotype: A read error may produce the germline difference seen at one junction end. V usage is TRBV7-7 and J usage is TRBJ2-4; D gene ambiguous. Germline-derived CDR1 and CDR2 are SSHAT and FNYEAQ (reference sequence). This CDR3 is 12 amino acids long. The CDR3 nucleotides are TGTGCTAGCAGCTTACGGTTTGCCATTCAGTACTTC. Translated: CASSLRFAIQYF. The whole variable domain, filled in from reference TRBV7-7 and TRBJ2-4, reads GAGVSQSPRYKVTKRGQDVTLRCDPISSHATLYWYQQALGQGPEFLTYFNYEAQPDKSGLPSDRFSAERPEGSISTLTIQRTEQRDSAMYRCASSLRFAIQYFGAGTRLSVL.

This clonotype was seen more than once but under ten times. The rearrangement links TRBV7-8 to TRBJ2-1; possible D gene TRBD2, 6 bases. The CDR3 consists of 17 residues. Germline-derived CDR1 and CDR2 are SGHVS and FQNEAQ. V was shortened by 0 bases and J by 10 bases, with 22 bases between the two germline ends. This chain's CDR3 is CASSLAAGPGRAQEQFF. The DNA of the CDR3 is TGTGCCAGCAGCTTAGCGGCCGGACCCGGGAGAGCACAGGAGCAGTTCTTC.

The CDR3 DNA reads TGTGCCAGCAGCTTCATGACCGATCAAGAGCAGTACTTC. Residues: CASSFMTDQEQYF. This chain uses TRBV7-2 with TRBJ2-7; D unresolved. Germline V CDR1 and CDR2: SGHTA, FQGNSA. The CDR3 runs to 13 residues. The germline V and J ends were trimmed by 3 bases and 7 bases, with 13 bases remaining between them.

The sample holds a few counts of this clonotype. The J gene is TRBJ2-3, the V gene TRBV5-4; TRBD2 matches 10 bases. The V gene end was trimmed by 0 bases and the J gene end by 0 bases; junction bases not matched to a gene: 10. CDR1 and CDR2 (germline): SGHNT, YYREEE (reference sequence). This CDR3 has 19 residues. CDR3 bases: TGTGCCAGCAGCTTGGAGGGTATAGCGGGGGGCCCCAGCACAGATACGCAGTATTTT. It yields the protein CASSLEGIAGGPSTDTQYF. Variable domain in full (rest from reference TRBV5-4 and TRBJ2-3): ETGVTQSPTHLIKTRGQQVTLRCSSQSGHNTVSWYQQALGQGPQFIFQYYREEENGRGNFPPRFSGLQFPNYSSELNVNALELDDSALYLCASSLEGIAGGPSTDTQYFGPGTRLTVL.

This clonotype has more than one count but fewer than ten. The CDR3: CASSFGTAYTGELFF. CDR3 nucleotides: TGTGCCAGCAGTTTCGGGACAGCTTACACCGGGGAGCTGTTTTTT. The chain links TRBV28 to TRBJ2-2, with 7 bases that match TRBD1. V shed 3 bases, J shed 3 bases, and the junction held 4 bases outside the gene matches. The CDR3 loop spans 15 amino acids. Germline CDR1 is MDHEN and CDR2 is SYDVKM.

This clonotype was seen at least ten times. The rearrangement joins TRBV10-2 to TRBJ1-4, with D uncertain. The CDR3 is 14 residues long. The germline CDR1 and CDR2 sequences are WSHSY and SAAADI. V gave up 2 bases and J gave up 6 bases, with 10 bases separating them. The CDR3 nucleotides are TGCGCCAGCAGTGAGCCCCCTGCGGATGAAAAACTGTTTTTT. This gives the protein CASSEPPADEKLFF.

This clonotype was recorded a few times. The chain uses TRBV29-1 and TRBJ1-1; tentatively, D is TRBD1 (5 bases). Deletions cut 6 bases from V and 0 bases from J, with 11 bases between. This CDR3 is 13 amino acids long. Germline CDR1 reads SQVTM; CDR2 reads ANQGSEA. CDR3 in DNA: TGCAGCGTAGCGGGACTGATGAACACTGAAGCTTTCTTT. Translation gives CSVAGLMNTEAFF.

The chain is built from TRBV6-1 and TRBJ2-3, with TRBD2 identical over 7 bases. CDR1 MNHNS and CDR2 SASEGT come from the germline V gene. The CDR3 runs 15 residues. J lost 1 base, V lost 6 bases, and 7 bases had no gene match. CDR3 nucleotides: TGTGCCAGCAGCTCACTAGCGAAAGGCACAGATACGCAGTATTTT. This translates into CASSSLAKGTDTQYF.

This clonotype has at least ten counts. The chain combines TRBV5-6 with TRBJ1-5; D remains ambiguous. The CDR3 sequence is 15 residues long. Looked up from germline, CDR1 is SGHDT and CDR2 is YYEEEE. Trimming left V 0 bases short and J 4 bases short, with 11 bases between. The CDR3 bases are TGTGCCAGCAGCTTGGCCGGCAGGTCGAATCAGCCCCAGCATTTT. Its translation: CASSLAGRSNQPQHF.

V gene TRBV29-1 combines with J gene TRBJ1-2; D is perhaps TRBD1 (6 bases). This CDR3 comprises 14 residues. Germline CDR1 is SQVTM and CDR2 is ANQGSEA. V was cut by 4 bases and J by 1 base, with 13 bases left in between. The CDR3: CSVGLQGVNYGYTF. The CDR3 DNA sequence: TGCAGCGTTGGTTTACAGGGTGTTAACTATGGCTACACCTTC.

This clonotype was detected a few times. The chain employs TRBV11-2 and TRBJ1-2, with D uncertain. The V and J ends lost 0 bases and 4 bases respectively, with 9 bases between them. Germline values: CDR1 SGHAT, CDR2 FQNNGV. This CDR3 comprises 14 residues. CDR3 residues: CASSLDWQSYGYTF. DNA of the CDR3: TGTGCCAGCAGCTTAGACTGGCAGAGCTATGGCTACACCTTC.

The rearrangement links TRBV7-9 to TRBJ1-4; no clear D. Germline V gene lookup returns CDR1 SEHNR and CDR2 FQNEAQ (reference sequence). The CDR3 loop spans 13 amino acids. V was pared by 2 bases and J by 4 bases, with 5 bases between. CDR3 bases: TGTGCCAGCAGCTTATCGATTAATGAAAAACTGTTTTTT. This gives the protein CASSLSINEKLFF.